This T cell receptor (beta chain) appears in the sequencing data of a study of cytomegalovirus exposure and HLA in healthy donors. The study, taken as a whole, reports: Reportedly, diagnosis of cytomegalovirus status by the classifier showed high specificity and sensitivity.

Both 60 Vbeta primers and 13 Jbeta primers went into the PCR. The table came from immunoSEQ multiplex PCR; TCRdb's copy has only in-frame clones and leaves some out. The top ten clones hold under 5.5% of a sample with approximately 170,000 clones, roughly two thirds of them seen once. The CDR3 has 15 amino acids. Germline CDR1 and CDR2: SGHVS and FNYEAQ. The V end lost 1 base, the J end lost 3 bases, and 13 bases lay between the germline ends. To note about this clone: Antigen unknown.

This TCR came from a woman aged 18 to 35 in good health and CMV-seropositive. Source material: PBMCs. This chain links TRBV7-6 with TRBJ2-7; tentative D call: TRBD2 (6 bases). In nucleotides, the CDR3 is TGTGCCAGCAGCTTAGATGGTAGCGGAGACTACGAGCAGTACTTC. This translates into CASSLDGSGDYEQYF. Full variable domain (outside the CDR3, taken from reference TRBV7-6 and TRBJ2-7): GAGVSQSPRYKVTKRGQDVALRCDPISGHVSLYWYRQALGQGPEFLTYFNYEAQQDKSGLPNDRFSAERPEGSISTLTIQRTEQRDSAMYRCASSLDGSGDYEQYFGPGTRLTVT.